The clone carrying this TCR beta chain was seen a few times. What it recognizes is unknown. In TCRdb, the 5' RACE reads were re-called with MiXCR into one record per CDR3 protein. The table lists roughly 310,000 distinct CDR3 sequences, 8.7% of them singletons. This entry comes from a study of T cells after yellow fever vaccination. The overall study: Researchers used SMART-Seq v4 Ultra Low Input to prepare fractions that had low cell numbers.

Overall study findings and caveats: Boosting was followed by the reappearance of most primary-vaccination clones (approximately 97% CD4, 88% CD8).

Germline V gene sequence: CDR1 SGHRS, CDR2 YFSETQ. The V end was cut by 3 bases, the J end by 4 bases, with 13 bases between. The CDR3 runs 14 residues. The source of this sequence is a man between 18 and 29 years old who received the YFV17D yellow fever vaccine. The rearrangement joins TRBV5-1 to TRBJ1-1; D perhaps matches TRBD1 (5 bases). Sequenced material: PBMCs, taken on the day of the first yellow fever vaccination. CDR3 sequence: CASSSDAGGTEAFF. DNA of the CDR3: TGCGCCAGCAGCTCAGATGCGGGGGGCACTGAAGCTTTCTTT.